This paragraph covers one TCR beta chain sequence. What it recognizes is unknown. Roughly 10^5 TCR templates underwent assay in every sample. Clones were read by immunoSEQ multiplex PCR, and TCRdb kept only the in-frame ones, dropping some. Here the sample spans 100,000 or so clones, 91% being singletons. The CDR3 length is 15 residues. The germline gives CDR1 SGHVS, CDR2 FQNEAQ. The germline V and J ends were trimmed by 6 bases and 0 bases, with 12 bases remaining between them. The data belong to a study of siplizumab effects on memory and regulatory T cells. Study-wide findings and caveats: Naive T cells appeared more varied than memory cells and looked like key alloresponse contributors. Assignment to unstimulated subsets succeeded for only a minor fraction of the alloreactive clones.

This TCR derives from a human donor in good health. Some clones in this sample may be carry-over from other donors' samples. The J gene is TRBJ1-5, the V gene TRBV7-8; D perhaps matches TRBD1 (6 bases). Sequences were obtained from CD4+ T cells sorted from blood. DNA for the CDR3: TGTGCCAGCAGACCGGACAGTTATAGCAATCAGCCCCAGCATTTT. Protein: CASRPDSYSNQPQHF.